This TCR beta chain was recorded in a study of cytomegalovirus exposure and HLA in healthy donors. PCR used 60 Vbeta primers and 13 Jbeta primers. Only in-frame clones appear in the TCRdb table, and some are missing; sequencing was by immunoSEQ multiplex PCR. Of around 150,000 clones listed, about 74% are singletons. Concerning this clone itself: The antigen is undetermined.

Whole-study findings and limits: The study recorded around 160 TCR beta chains that were cytomegalovirus-associated. Presence/absence analysis assumed near-uniform sequencing depth across donors. Three of the chains that were CMV-associated were confirmed in vitro to be specific for CMV antigens. A later analysis appeared to link common viral pathogens to several of the most significant clusters.

The TCR originated in a woman between 40 and 50 years old in good health and CMV-seronegative. The sample comprised PBMCs.

In DNA form, the CDR3 reads TGTGCCAGCACGACGACAGGGTCTGGTGCCTACGAGCAGTACTTC. This codes for CASTTTGSGAYEQYF. The rearrangement joins TRBV6-1 to TRBJ2-7, with 7 bases that match TRBD1. CDR3 length: 15 amino acids. The germline gives CDR1 MNHNS, CDR2 SASEGT. The V gene end was trimmed by 7 bases and the J gene end by 2 bases; junction bases not matched to a gene: 11.